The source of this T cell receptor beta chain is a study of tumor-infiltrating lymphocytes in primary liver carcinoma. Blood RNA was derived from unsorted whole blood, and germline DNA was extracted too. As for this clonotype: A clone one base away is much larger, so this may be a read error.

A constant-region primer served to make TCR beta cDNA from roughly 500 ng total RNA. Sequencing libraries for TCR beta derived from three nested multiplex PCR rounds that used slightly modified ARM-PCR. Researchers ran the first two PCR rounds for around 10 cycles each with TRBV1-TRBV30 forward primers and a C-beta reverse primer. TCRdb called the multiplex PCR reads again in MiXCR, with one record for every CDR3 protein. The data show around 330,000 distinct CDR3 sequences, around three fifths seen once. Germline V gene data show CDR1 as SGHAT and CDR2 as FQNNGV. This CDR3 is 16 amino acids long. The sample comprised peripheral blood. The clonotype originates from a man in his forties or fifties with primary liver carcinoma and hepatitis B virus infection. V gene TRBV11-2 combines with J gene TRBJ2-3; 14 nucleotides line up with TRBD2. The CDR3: CAISRRLAGGMDTQYF. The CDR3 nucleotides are TGTGCCATCAGCCGCAGACTAGCGGGAGGGATGGATACGCAGTATTTT.